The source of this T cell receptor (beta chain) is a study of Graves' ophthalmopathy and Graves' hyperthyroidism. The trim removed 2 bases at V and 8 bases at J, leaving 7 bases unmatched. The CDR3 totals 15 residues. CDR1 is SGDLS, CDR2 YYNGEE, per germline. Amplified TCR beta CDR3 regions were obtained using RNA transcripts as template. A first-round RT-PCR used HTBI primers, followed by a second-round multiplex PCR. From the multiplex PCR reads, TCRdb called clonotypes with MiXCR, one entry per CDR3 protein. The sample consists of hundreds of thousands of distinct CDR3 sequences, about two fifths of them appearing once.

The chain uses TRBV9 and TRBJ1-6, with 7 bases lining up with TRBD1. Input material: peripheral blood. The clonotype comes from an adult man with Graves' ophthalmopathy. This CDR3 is CASSVYDRDDSPLHF. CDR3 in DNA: TGTGCCAGCAGCGTGTACGACAGGGACGATTCACCCCTCCACTTT. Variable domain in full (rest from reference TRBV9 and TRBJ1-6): DSGVTQTPKHLITATGQRVTLRCSPRSGDLSVYWYQQSLDQGLQFLIQYYNGEERAKGNILERFSAQQFPDLHSELNLSSLELGDSALYFCASSVYDRDDSPLHFGNGTRLTVT.